These T cell receptor beta chains were read from a single sample in a study of blood T cell repertoires in COVID-19. TCRdb's table, derived via immunoSEQ multiplex PCR, lists solely in-frame clones and lacks some. The data contain fewer than 200,000 clones, more than 70% of them singletons. The sample consisted of PBMCs or T cells enriched from blood (not recorded which). These TCRs come from a woman between 45 and 65 years old in a cohort exposed to, infected with or recovered from COVID-19 (not recorded which). Each CDR3 is given with its conserved first and last residue. D genes are given only for firm matches. Only some rows state a clone size, as once, few, many or a class for expanded clones.

d_call,clone_size,j_call,v_call,cdr3_aa,cdr3_nt
.,once,TRBJ1-2,TRBV6-5,CASSSARLGYTF,TGTGCCAGCAGCTCCGCGCGTCTTGGCTACACCTTC
.,few,TRBJ1-2,TRBV19,CASSRTGNYGYTF,TGTGCCAGTAGTCGTACAGGGAACTATGGCTACACCTTC
.,.,TRBJ1-1,TRBV27,CASRKWGENTEAFF,TGTGCCAGCAGAAAATGGGGGGAGAACACTGAAGCTTTCTTT
TRBD1,.,TRBJ2-1,TRBV6-6,CASSDPGQGANEQFF,TGTGCCAGCAGTGACCCTGGACAGGGGGCGAATGAGCAGTTCTTC
TRBD2,.,TRBJ2-2,TRBV19,CASSTSGGITGELFF,TGTGCCAGTAGTACGAGCGGGGGAATCACCGGGGAGCTGTTTTTT
.,.,TRBJ1-2,TRBV2,CASSPGGTVGYGYTF,TGTGCCAGCAGCCCCGGAGGGACTGTGGGCTATGGCTACACCTTC
.,few,TRBJ1-1,TRBV29-1,CSVEGGMNTEAFF,TGCAGCGTTGAGGGGGGGATGAACACTGAAGCTTTCTTT
TRBD1,.,TRBJ2-7,TRBV19,CASSTTGTHTSEQYF,TGTGCCAGTAGTACGACAGGGACCCACACTTCCGAGCAGTACTTC
.,few,TRBJ1-2,TRBV30,CAWSTDRTVYGYTF,TGTGCCTGGAGTACCGACCGGACAGTCTATGGCTACACCTTC
TRBD1,once,TRBJ2-7,TRBV29-1,CSVGVQGAKGEQYF,TGCAGCGTTGGGGTACAGGGGGCGAAAGGAGAGCAGTACTTC
.,.,TRBJ2-1,TRBV7-6,CASSSQPGGNPYNEQFF,TGTGCCAGCAGCAGTCAGCCCGGGGGAAACCCATACAATGAGCAGTTCTTC
.,.,TRBJ2-1,TRBV6-5,CASSHAAGEQFF,TGTGCCAGCAGTCACGCAGCAGGTGAGCAGTTCTTC
.,.,TRBJ2-2,TRBV7-9,CASSTRDMNTGELFF,TGTGCCAGCAGCACCCGGGACATGAACACCGGGGAGCTGTTTTTT
.,.,TRBJ1-1,TRBV30,CAWSREVHTEAFF,TGTGCCTGGAGTAGGGAGGTGCACACTGAAGCTTTCTTT
.,.,TRBJ2-3,TRBV18,CASSPVSGDEDTQYF,TGTGCCAGCTCACCGGTTTCCGGAGACGAAGATACGCAGTATTTT
.,few,TRBJ2-3,TRBV7-2,CASSPLRGAGTDTQYF,TGTGCCAGCAGCCCACTCCGGGGGGCAGGAACAGATACGCAGTATTTT
TRBD1,.,TRBJ1-2,TRBV28,CASSLEQGVNGYTF,TGTGCCAGCAGCCTAGAACAGGGGGTCAATGGCTACACCTTC
TRBD1,.,TRBJ1-1,TRBV7-9,CASSFLGQGGVNTEAFF,TGTGCCAGCAGCTTCCTAGGACAGGGCGGGGTGAACACTGAAGCTTTCTTT
TRBD2,few,TRBJ2-7,TRBV5-1,CASSLNWEGSYEQYF,TGCGCCAGCAGCTTGAACTGGGAGGGATCCTACGAGCAGTACTTC
.,.,TRBJ2-1,TRBV5-1,CASGTLGGEHNEQFF,TGCGCCAGCGGGACCCTAGGGGGAGAGCACAATGAGCAGTTCTTC
TRBD1,.,TRBJ2-5,TRBV7-2,CASSLGTGARETQYF,TGTGCCAGCAGCTTGGGGACAGGGGCCAGGGAGACCCAGTACTTC
.,.,TRBJ1-1,TRBV12-3/TRBV12-4,CASGGARVTEAFF,TGTGCCAGCGGAGGGGCGCGTGTCACTGAAGCTTTCTTT
.,.,TRBJ2-5,TRBV5-1,CASSLEGRTSLETQYF,TGCGCCAGCAGCTTGGAGGGCCGTACTAGCTTAGAGACCCAGTACTTC
.,.,TRBJ2-2,TRBV20-1,CSASRTVTGELFF,TGCAGTGCTAGTAGGACAGTTACCGGGGAGCTGTTTTTT
.,.,TRBJ2-7,TRBV7-8,CASSLAIDGLYEQYF,TGTGCCAGCAGCTTAGCTATAGATGGACTCTACGAGCAGTACTTC
.,.,TRBJ2-6,TRBV7-3,CASSLSSAGRSGANVLTF,TGTGCCAGCAGCTTATCATCGGCAGGGCGCTCTGGGGCCAACGTCCTGACTTTC
.,once,TRBJ2-3,TRBV28,CASSRGGLTDTQYF,TGTGCCAGCAGTAGGGGGGGCCTTACAGATACGCAGTATTTT
TRBD1,.,TRBJ2-7,TRBV27,CASSSWTGGNEQYF,TGTGCCAGCAGTTCCTGGACAGGTGGCAACGAGCAGTACTTC
TRBD2,.,TRBJ2-2,TRBV2,CASRLAGGNPGELFF,TGTGCCAGTAGATTAGCGGGAGGAAATCCCGGGGAGCTGTTTTTT
.,.,TRBJ2-7,TRBV28,CASSSAGNPYEQYF,TGTGCCAGCAGTTCAGCCGGGAATCCCTACGAGCAGTACTTC
TRBD2,.,TRBJ2-3,TRBV2,CASSGLADTDTQYF,TGTGCCAGCAGCGGACTAGCGGACACAGATACGCAGTATTTT
.,.,TRBJ2-7,TRBV4-2,CASSLGAAWNEQYF,TGTGCCAGCAGCCTTGGGGCCGCCTGGAACGAGCAGTACTTC
.,once,TRBJ1-2,TRBV4-3,CASSQDIAGDYTF,TGCGCCAGCAGCCAAGATATCGCGGGGGACTACACCTTC
TRBD2,few,TRBJ2-1,TRBV9,CASPEREHNEQFF,TGTGCCAGCCCGGAGCGGGAGCACAATGAGCAGTTCTTC
.,.,TRBJ1-5,TRBV10-3,CAISDSRQNNQPQHF,TGTGCCATCAGTGATAGTAGACAGAATAATCAGCCCCAGCATTTT
.,.,TRBJ2-3,TRBV24-1,CATSDQRLLLGDTQYF,TGTGCCACCAGTGACCAACGGCTCCTCCTCGGGGATACGCAGTATTTT
.,.,TRBJ1-4,TRBV28,CASSSPAGWEKLFF,TGTGCCAGCAGTTCCCCGGCGGGTTGGGAAAAACTGTTTTTT
TRBD1,.,TRBJ2-7,TRBV7-2,CASSPRQGMAYEQYF,TGTGCCAGCAGCCCTCGACAGGGGATGGCCTACGAGCAGTACTTC
TRBD2,few,TRBJ2-7,TRBV2,CASQLAGYEQYF,TGTGCCAGCCAACTAGCGGGCTACGAGCAGTACTTC
TRBD1,.,TRBJ2-7,TRBV18,CASSPYFVDRGIDEQYF,TGTGCCAGCTCACCATATTTCGTGGACAGGGGGATCGACGAGCAGTACTTC
.,once,TRBJ1-1,TRBV28,CAIWLRGNTEAFF,TGTGCCATTTGGCTCCGCGGGAACACTGAAGCTTTCTTT
TRBD2,.,TRBJ2-1,TRBV4-1,CASSQDDLAGGLYNEQFF,TGCGCCAGCAGCCAAGATGATCTAGCGGGGGGGCTCTACAATGAGCAGTTCTTC
.,once,TRBJ2-7,TRBV30,CACRQAYPYEQYF,TGTGCCTGCCGACAGGCTTACCCCTACGAGCAGTACTTC
.,.,TRBJ2-3,TRBV7-3,CASSLTISTDTQYF,TGTGCCAGCAGCTTAACTATATCCACAGATACGCAGTATTTT
.,once,TRBJ2-5,TRBV7-9,CASSLGGDSQETQYF,TGTGCCAGCAGCTTAGGGGGGGACAGTCAAGAGACCCAGTACTTC
TRBD2,.,TRBJ2-3,TRBV4-3,CASSRTTSGNTDTQYF,TGCGCCAGCAGCCGCACGACTAGCGGAAACACAGATACGCAGTATTTT